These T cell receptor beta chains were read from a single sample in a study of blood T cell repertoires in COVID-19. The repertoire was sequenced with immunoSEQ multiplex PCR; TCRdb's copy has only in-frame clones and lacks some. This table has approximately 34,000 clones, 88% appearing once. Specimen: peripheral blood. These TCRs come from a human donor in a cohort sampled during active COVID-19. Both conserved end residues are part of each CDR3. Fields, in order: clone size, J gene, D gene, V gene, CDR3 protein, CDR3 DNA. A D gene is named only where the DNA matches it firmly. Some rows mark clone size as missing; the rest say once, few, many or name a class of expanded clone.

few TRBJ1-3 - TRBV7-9 CASSLSGGNTIYF TGTGCCAGCAGCTTAAGTGGCGGAAACACCATATATTTT
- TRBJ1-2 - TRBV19 CASSILNRENYGYTF TGTGCCAGTAGTATACTAAACAGGGAAAACTATGGCTACACCTTC
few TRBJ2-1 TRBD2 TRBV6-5 CASRKTSGGYNEQFF TGTGCCAGCAGAAAAACTAGCGGGGGGTACAATGAGCAGTTCTTC
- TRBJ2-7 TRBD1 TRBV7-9 CASSLGTGFHEQYF TGTGCCAGCAGCTTGGGGACAGGGTTCCACGAGCAGTACTTC
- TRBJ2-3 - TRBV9 CASSVVGDTQYF TGTGCCAGCAGCGTAGTCGGAGATACGCAGTATTTT
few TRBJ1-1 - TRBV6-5 CAISVSAVNTEAFF TGTGCCATCTCAGTCAGTGCGGTGAACACTGAAGCTTTCTTT
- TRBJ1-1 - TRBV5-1 CASSLSVNTEAFF TGCGCCAGCAGCCTCAGCGTGAACACTGAAGCTTTCTTT
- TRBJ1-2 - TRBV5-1 CASSSYLDSPKGGYTF TGCGCCAGCAGCTCCTACCTCGACAGTCCAAAGGGTGGCTACACCTTC
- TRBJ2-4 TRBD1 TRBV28 CASSLGPTGQGVLAKNIQYF TGTGCCAGCAGTTTGGGGCCTACGGGACAGGGGGTGTTAGCCAAAAACATTCAGTACTTC
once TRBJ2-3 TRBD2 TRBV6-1 CASSGRGGRSTDTQYF TGTGCCAGCAGTGGACGGGGGGGCCGGAGCACAGATACGCAGTATTTT
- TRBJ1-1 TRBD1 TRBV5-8 CASSSGTGVVRNTEAFF TGTGCCAGCAGCTCGGGGACAGGGGTTGTTAGGAACACTGAAGCTTTCTTT
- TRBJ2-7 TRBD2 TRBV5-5 CASSPLGLAAYEQYF TGTGCCAGCAGCCCCTTAGGACTAGCGGCCTACGAGCAGTACTTC
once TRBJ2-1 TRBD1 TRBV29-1 CSVPEAGQGTEQFF TGCAGCGTTCCCGAAGCGGGACAGGGGACTGAGCAGTTCTTC
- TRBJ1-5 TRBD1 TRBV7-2 CASSPTGGNQPQHF TGTGCCAGCAGCCCGACAGGGGGCAATCAGCCCCAGCATTTT
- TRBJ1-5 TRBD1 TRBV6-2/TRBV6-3 CASSRQGNSNQPQHF TGTGCCAGCAGTCGACAGGGCAATAGCAATCAGCCCCAGCATTTT
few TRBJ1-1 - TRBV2 CASSGAGKGVAEAFF TGTGCCAGCAGTGGGGCGGGGAAGGGAGTGGCTGAAGCTTTCTTT
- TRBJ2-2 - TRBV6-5 CASRTVATGELFF TGTGCCAGCCGGACAGTTGCCACCGGGGAGCTGTTTTTT